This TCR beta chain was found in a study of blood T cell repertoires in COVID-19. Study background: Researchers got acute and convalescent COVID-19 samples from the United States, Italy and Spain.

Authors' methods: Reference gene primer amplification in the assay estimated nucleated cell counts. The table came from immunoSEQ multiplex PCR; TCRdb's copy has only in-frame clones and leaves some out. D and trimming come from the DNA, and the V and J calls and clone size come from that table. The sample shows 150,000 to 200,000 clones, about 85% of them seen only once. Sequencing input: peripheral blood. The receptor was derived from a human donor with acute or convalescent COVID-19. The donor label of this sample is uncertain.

For the CDR3, the DNA is TGTGCCAGCAGTTCGGACCGCGGGGCCAAAAACATTCAGTACTTC. It codes for CASSSDRGAKNIQYF. The rearrangement uses TRBV6-5 and TRBJ2-4; TRBD2 might be the D (5 bases). Germline CDR1 reads MNHEY; CDR2 reads SVGAGI. The V and J ends lost 4 bases and 1 base respectively, with 11 bases between them. The CDR3 extends over 15 amino acids.